This T cell receptor (beta chain) was recovered during a study of T cells after yellow fever vaccination. Overall study results and limits: CD4 and CD8 compartments shared a small share of clonotypes. The study re-detected most primary-vaccination clones after the booster (approximately 97% CD4, 85% to 90% CD8).

This clonotype turned up a few times. The antigen is not known. The study made its TCR cDNA through 5'RACE template switching. That step introduced a universal primer site along with UMIs. Via MiXCR, TCRdb re-called the 5' RACE reads, giving one row per CDR3 protein. Of nearly 350,000 distinct CDR3 sequences listed, roughly 8.6% are singletons. V gave up 0 bases and J gave up 2 bases; unmatched junction bases: 7. This CDR3 region has 17 residues. Germline values: CDR1 LGHNA, CDR2 YSLEER. The material sequenced was PBMCs, taken around 45 days after the first yellow fever vaccination. This receptor was taken from a young man who received the YFV17D yellow fever vaccine. The chain uses TRBV4-3 and TRBJ2-5, with 9 nucleotides matching TRBD1. CDR3 nucleotide sequence: TGCGCCAGCAGCCAAGAGGGGGACAGGGAGGGTCAAGAGACCCAGTACTTC. Translating it yields CASSQEGDREGQETQYF.